This T cell receptor beta chain originates from a study of blood T cells in healthy people across ages (dated by TCRdb to the mid-2010s). Notes on the research overall: In model experiments, roughly one uniquely barcoded TCR beta cDNA molecule per two T cells was captured by template switching. Using the same blood draw, the study looked at two additional independent replicas of 1 million unique cDNA reads for two donors, one aged 18 to 30 and the other aged 80 or older. Age-related changes in TCR beta repertoire diversity were measured in the study by deep sequencing normalized with unique cDNA molecular identifiers. The donors were divided into four age groups: young (average roughly 17 years), middle-aged (about 41), aged (roughly 66) and long-lived (about 90). The paper's findings and limits, for the study overall: Since profiling was done on bulk unsorted PBMCs, naive and antigen-experienced compartments could not be conclusively compared. There was a strong correlation between observed TCR beta diversity and the percentage of naive T cells measured by flow cytometry. Because the CMV infection status of the donors was unknown, age-related changes in expanded clonotypes may potentially have been confounded. Compared with the aged group, the long-lived group had more naive CD4+ T cells, fewer expanded clones and increased TCR diversity, suggesting age selection. Total diversity estimates from one million sequenced T cells were considered lower bounds and underestimates. As age increased, observed TCR beta diversity per million T cells dropped in a roughly linear way, and a significant reduction was already evident by age 40.

Trimming costs V 6 bases and J 5 bases, and their ends lie 13 bases apart. The cysteine opens and the phenylalanine closes a CDR3 of 14 amino acids. Only the CDR3 part of the read is kept: 42 bases, read in frame from the first base. To prepare the library, 5' RACE was applied. The instrument was an Illumina HiSeq 2500. A second PCR of about 6 to 12 cycles was run with a J-beta primer mix and a sample-barcoded 5' primer. A template-switch 5' adaptor carrying 12 random nucleotides introduced a unique molecular identifier onto each TCR beta cDNA molecule. Each sample yielded at least 2.5 million CDR3-containing paired-end reads. The Mint cDNA synthesis kit, primed by a TRBC-specific oligonucleotide, was used to synthesize first-strand cDNA from all RNA. Following uracil-DNA glycosylase treatment, a first 18-cycle PCR with universal primers M1SS and BC2_uni_R was performed on all cDNA. The authors processed their data as follows. For normalization, 1 million high-quality reads were randomly selected from each sample, with every read carrying a distinct molecular identifier. Instead of being binned into consensus sequences, reads with shared molecular identifiers were discarded. MiTCR, set to a Q25 quality threshold and the strictest error-elimination algorithm, was used for CDR3 identification, clonotype clustering and error correction. A nonparametric unseen species model using Euler transformation provided a lower-bound estimate of total TCR beta diversity. TCRdb passed the public sequencing reads through fastp at Q25 and MiXCR, retaining productive beta sequences. Each entry is one CDR3 protein sequence, shown with its most common DNA and genes. TCRdb, not the original authors, processed these V and J calls. This sample is represented by roughly 800,000 distinct CDR3 sequences; roughly 24% of them were singletons. In total, the top ten clones hold roughly 3.1% of the sample.

The approximately 39 donors, aged roughly 6 to 95 years, were systemically healthy Caucasian individuals from Russia. Ten milliliters of peripheral blood were drawn from each donor into EDTA-treated Vacutainer tubes. PBMCs were isolated by Ficoll-Paque density-gradient centrifugation, with at least 6.5 million obtained per sample. Trizol reagent was used to extract total RNA from PBMCs, with at least 6 micrograms per sample. Naive CD45RAhigh/CD27high T cell percentages were measured by flow cytometry on a PBMC aliquot from every donor. For this clonotype: Its specific antigen is unknown. No clone much larger than this one lies a single base away; base qualities are absent.

These same data were also listed under a study on T cells of mothers and their children. The second paper states: The donors were nine systemically healthy Caucasian individuals, made up of three mothers and their six children. cDNA synthesis used all of the extracted RNA, with roughly 1.5 ug of RNA in each 15 ul reaction. In the second PCR, the M1S primer added sample barcodes and 2-4 random nucleotides. Over 8.5 million TCR beta CDR3 reads came from each mother, compared with millions of reads from each child. Thymic selection shapes the output of TCR recombination in a similar way in related and unrelated pairs, and inherited differences have a minor effect. Normalized repertoire overlap was always found to be slightly, but never significantly, higher in related mother-child pairs than in unrelated mother-child pairs. With a sensitivity of 90 to 100 clones per million clonotypes, no persistent microchimeric T cell clones were detected. To look for features that set related mother-child pairs apart from unrelated individuals, the researchers ran deep NGS to compare the TCR beta repertoires of mothers and children. Mothers averaged about 40 +/- 4 years of age and children averaged around 10 +/- 4 years. Libraries were sequenced on Illumina HiSeq 2000 with 100+100 nt paired-end reads after adapter ligation with NEBNext reagents. To prevent cross-contamination, the mother and child libraries were prepared a month apart and were sequenced in separate runs. For each donor, somewhere between 500,000 and 2,000,000 distinct TCR beta clonotypes were identified. Naive TCR beta clonotypes were estimated from low-frequency clonotypes matched to each donor's FACS-determined naive share, without sorting.

The source of this sequence is a boy younger than 18 in good health. Sequencing was done on a sample of blood. The chain is made from TRBV12-3 or TRBV12-4 and TRBJ2-2; the D gene cannot be named for sure. The nucleotides are TGTGCCAGCAGGCCCTTTACTAAAACCGGGGAGCTGTTTTTT. This yields the protein CASRPFTKTGELFF.